Sequencing of this TCR beta chain was carried out in a study of T-cell memory formation after mild COVID-19. Study-wide results and limits: Clones that contracted from day 15 to 85 had balanced CD4/CD8; later expanders were CD4+ biased.

With 2 bases removed from V and 5 bases from J, the gap between germline ends came to 6 bases. The V gene's germline CDR1 is KGHSH and CDR2 LQKENI. This CDR3 is built from 12 residues. This clonotype was picked up many times. Its antigen is unknown. TCRdb redid the calling of the 5' RACE reads with MiXCR, one entry per CDR3 protein. The sample comprises approximately 150,000 distinct CDR3 sequences, 5.5% to 7% of which are singletons, and 2% to 2.5% rests with the top ten. The chain has TRBV18 and TRBJ1-1; D is undetermined. The TCR comes from an adult woman who had mild COVID-19 (a few samples of this study predate the infection). Cell type and time point are not known. Source material: PBMCs or a T cell subset sorted from them (not recorded which). CDR3 in amino acids: CASSPDVTEAFF. CDR3 DNA: TGTGCCAGCTCACCAGATGTTACTGAAGCTTTCTTT.